This T cell receptor (beta chain) derives from a study of shared clonotypes between healthy human individuals (dated by TCRdb to about 2020). With respect to the entire study: The cohort included three men and two women between 18 and 49 years of age. For each donor, three plates each were used for CD4 naive and CD4 memory, two plates were used for CD8 naive, and one plate was used for CD8 memory. Blood TCR repertoires of roughly five healthy adults were deeply sequenced to estimate repertoire size and the extent of clonotype sharing between individuals. Libraries were prepared and TCR repertoires were sequenced by different laboratories using diverse techniques, in order to increase sequencing depth and limit assay-specific biases. Per donor, leukapheresis produced somewhere between about 0.9 and 9.5 billion PBMCs. Beyond this particular receptor, the publication reports: Estimated clonotype richness was generally larger for naive than for memory subsets. Sampling was limited to blood, and TCR repertoires in tissue likely differ from TCR repertoires in blood. Because the study included only a small number of donors, the genetic and exposure-history diversity represented was limited. Even with the large sequencing depth, rarefaction of the sorted-subset datasets indicated that sequencing was incomplete. Approximately 5% of naive CD4, 3.5% of naive CD8, approximately 2.2% of memory CD4, and more than 0.35% of memory CD8 clonotypes were shared across several donors. Pairwise subsampling indicated that sequencing depth was expected to affect the degree of clonotype sharing among donors. Higher generation probabilities were observed for clonotypes shared by all four sorted-subset donors than for non-shared clonotypes.

A remark on this clone: Its antigen is currently not known. Base quality data are lacking; no much larger clone is found one base away.

Using the deep immunoSEQ assay, TCR CDR3 regions were amplified from genomic DNA by multiplex PCR. Extracted genomic DNA from each cell subset was distributed evenly across all wells of several immunoSEQ 96-well plates, and each plate was treated as a replicate. For sorted subsets, about 200 ng genomic DNA, equal to about 30,000 T cell genomes, was loaded into each replicate PCR. The purified libraries were quantified using a Qubit 3.0 fluorometer, sized with a Bioanalyzer 2100, and then quantified again using the KAPA Library Quantification kit. Every immunoSEQ 96-well plate was sequenced on a dedicated single-read 150-cycle Illumina NextSeq 550 flow cell. In the source study's methods: The immunoSEQ output contained only junctional sequences without quality scores, so filtering could not match that applied to full-length reads. Sequences were annotated with PyIR, a Python wrapper for IgBLAST v1.9, using IMGT germline references to assign V/J genes and CDR3. Any read was removed if the V/J assignment was weak (E-value above 1e-6), the CDR3 was missing, or the read contained stop codons, out-of-frame junctions, or ambiguous translated residues. V3J clonotypes were defined by identical inferred V gene, J gene, and CDR3 amino acid sequence. To compute the percentage overlap between repertoires, the number of shared unique clonotypes was divided by the size of the smaller repertoire. Repertoire richness was assessed with RTK rarefaction, the Chao1 estimator, and Recon v2.1 estimates of unobserved clonotypes. For all TCRbeta clonotypes obtained by the gDNA method from a few donors, generation probabilities were computed with OLGA. In its TCRdb copy, this immuneACCESS table keeps in-frame sequences only and misses some clones. Where compared with another copy, unresolved V genes explain less than half of these, and the others have no known cause. Clone size and V and J calls were adopted from that table, with D and trimming inferred from the DNA. This sample is represented by 2 million to 2.5 million clones; 85% to 95% of them were singletons. Clones ranked in the top ten supply more than 1.5% of the sample.

V gives up 4 bases and J gives up 3 bases, and the segment between their germline ends measures 18 bases. Based on the germline V gene (reference sequence), the CDR1 and CDR2 sequences are LNHDA and SQIVND. The CDR3 runs 17 amino acids, cysteine and phenylalanine included. Just the 51-base CDR3 DNA is kept, in frame starting at base 1. CD8 naive samples consisted of CD45RO-negative cells that were positively selected for CCR7, yielding a CD45RA+CCR7+ population without TemRA cells. The donors were healthy, HIV-negative adults who had no recently reported acute infections or vaccinations. Every donor was a Caucasian adult living in Nashville, Tennessee, USA. After blood collection by leukapheresis, PBMCs were isolated using Ficoll-Histopaque density gradient centrifugation and then cryopreserved in the vapor phase of liquid nitrogen. Analytical flow cytometry was used to check the purity and quantity of every magnetically sorted T cell population. Each sorted fraction had its genomic DNA isolated and then quantified by UV absorbance on a Nanodrop 2000c.

The source is a man aged 18 to 35 in good health. Some clones in this sample may be carry-over from other donors' samples. The sample consisted of naive CD8+ T cells from PBMCs. Reading the label with the study, this specimen's cell subset or site is: CD45RA+CCR7+. This chain joins TRBV19 to TRBJ2-2; the D segment might be TRBD1 or TRBD2, since each matches 6 bases. The CDR3 here reads CASSTPQGQRDTGELFF. The sequence in DNA is TGTGCCAGTAGTACCCCCCAAGGACAGCGGGACACCGGGGAGCTGTTTTTT.